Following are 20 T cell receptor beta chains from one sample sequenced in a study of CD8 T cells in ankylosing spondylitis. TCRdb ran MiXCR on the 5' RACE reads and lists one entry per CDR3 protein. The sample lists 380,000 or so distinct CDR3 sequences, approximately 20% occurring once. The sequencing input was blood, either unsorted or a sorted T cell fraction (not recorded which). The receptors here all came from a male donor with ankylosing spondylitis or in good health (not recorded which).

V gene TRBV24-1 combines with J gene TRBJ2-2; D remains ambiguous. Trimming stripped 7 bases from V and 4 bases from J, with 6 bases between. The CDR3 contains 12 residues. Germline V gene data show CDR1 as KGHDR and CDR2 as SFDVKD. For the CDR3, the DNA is TGTGCCACCAGCCCTGTCACCGGGGAGCTGTTTTTT. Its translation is CATSPVTGELFF.

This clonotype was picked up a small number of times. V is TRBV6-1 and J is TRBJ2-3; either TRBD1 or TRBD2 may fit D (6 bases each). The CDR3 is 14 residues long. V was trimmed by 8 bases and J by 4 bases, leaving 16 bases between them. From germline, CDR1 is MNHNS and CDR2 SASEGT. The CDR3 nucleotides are TGTGCCAGCGACACAGGGTCGGGGGCAGATACGCAGTATTTT. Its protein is CASDTGSGADTQYF.

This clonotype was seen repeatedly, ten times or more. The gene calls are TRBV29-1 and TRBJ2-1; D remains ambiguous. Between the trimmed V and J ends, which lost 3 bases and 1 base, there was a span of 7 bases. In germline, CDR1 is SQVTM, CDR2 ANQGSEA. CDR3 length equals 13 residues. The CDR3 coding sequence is TGCAGCGTTGACTTCGGGTCCTACAATGAGCAGTTCTTC. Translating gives CSVDFGSYNEQFF.

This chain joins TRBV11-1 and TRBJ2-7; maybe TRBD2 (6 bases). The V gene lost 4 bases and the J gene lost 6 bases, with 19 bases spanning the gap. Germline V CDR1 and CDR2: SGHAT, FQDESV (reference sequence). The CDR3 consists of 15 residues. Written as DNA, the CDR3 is TGTGCCAGCAGCTCCTCCGGGACTCCGGGCGGCGAGCAGTACTTC. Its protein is CASSSSGTPGGEQYF.

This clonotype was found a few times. CDR3 amino acids: CASSAGAEETQYF. DNA of the CDR3: TGTGCCAGCAGCGCCGGAGCGGAGGAGACCCAGTACTTC. The V gene is TRBV7-9, the J gene TRBJ2-5; the D gene is possibly TRBD2 (5 bases). CDR1 is SEHNR and CDR2 is FQNEAQ in the germline V gene (reference sequence). V shed 5 bases and J shed 5 bases, with 12 bases lying between them. This CDR3 is built from 13 residues.

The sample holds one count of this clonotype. CDR3 sequence: CASSAGQGAVKGELFF. The DNA for the CDR3 is TGTGCCAGCAGCGCTGGGCAGGGGGCGGTCAAAGGGGAGCTGTTTTTT. This chain connects TRBV2 to TRBJ2-2; 8 bases align to TRBD1. V lost 6 bases and J lost 8; bases outside the gene matches: 14. The CDR3 is 16 amino acids. Germline V gene sequence: CDR1 SNHLY, CDR2 FYNNEI.

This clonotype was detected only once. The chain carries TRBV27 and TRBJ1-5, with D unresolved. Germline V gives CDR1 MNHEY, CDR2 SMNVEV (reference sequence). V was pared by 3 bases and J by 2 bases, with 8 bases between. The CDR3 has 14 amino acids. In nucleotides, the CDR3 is TGTGCCAGCAGTTTGGATTGGGGCAATCAGCCCCAGCATTTT. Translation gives CASSLDWGNQPQHF.

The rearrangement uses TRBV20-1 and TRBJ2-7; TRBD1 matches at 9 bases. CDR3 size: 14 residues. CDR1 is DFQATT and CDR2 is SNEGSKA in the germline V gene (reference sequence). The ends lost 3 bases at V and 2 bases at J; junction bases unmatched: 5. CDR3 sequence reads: CSARPGQGTYEQYF. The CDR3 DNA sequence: TGCAGTGCTAGGCCGGGACAGGGCACCTACGAGCAGTACTTC.

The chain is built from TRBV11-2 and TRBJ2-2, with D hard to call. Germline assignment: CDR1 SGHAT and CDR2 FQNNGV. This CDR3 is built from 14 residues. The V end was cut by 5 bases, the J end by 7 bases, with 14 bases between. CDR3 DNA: TGTGCCAGCAGCCCCCCGGTAGGGTACGGGGAGCTGTTTTTT. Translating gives CASSPPVGYGELFF.

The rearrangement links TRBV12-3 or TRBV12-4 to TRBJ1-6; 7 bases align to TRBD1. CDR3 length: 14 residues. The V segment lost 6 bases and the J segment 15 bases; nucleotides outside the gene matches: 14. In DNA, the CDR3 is TGTGCCAGCAGCGCCGGGACAGTGGGTCCCTTCCTCCACTTT. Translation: CASSAGTVGPFLHF.

CDR3 coding DNA: TGCAGTGCTAGAGATACAGGGTCCTACAATGAGCAGTTCTTC. Translation: CSARDTGSYNEQFF. The chain carries TRBV20-1 and TRBJ2-1, with a tentative D call TRBD1 (6 bases). V was shortened by 0 bases and J by 1 base, with 7 bases between the two germline ends. The CDR3 contains 14 residues. Germline loops: CDR1 DFQATT, CDR2 SNEGSKA (reference sequence).

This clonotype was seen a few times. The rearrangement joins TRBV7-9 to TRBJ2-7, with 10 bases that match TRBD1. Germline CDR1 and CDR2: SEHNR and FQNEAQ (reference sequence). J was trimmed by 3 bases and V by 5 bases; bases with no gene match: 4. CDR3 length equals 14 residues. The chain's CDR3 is CASSEGQGNYEQYF. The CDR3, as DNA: TGTGCCAGCAGCGAGGGACAGGGGAACTACGAGCAGTACTTC.

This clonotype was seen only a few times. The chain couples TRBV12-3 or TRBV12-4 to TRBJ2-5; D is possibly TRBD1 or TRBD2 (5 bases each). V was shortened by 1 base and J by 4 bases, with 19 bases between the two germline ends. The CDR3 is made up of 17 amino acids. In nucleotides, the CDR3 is TGTGCCAGCAGTTTAGTGCCGCCGTCGGGGCACCCAGAGACCCAGTACTTC. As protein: CASSLVPPSGHPETQYF.

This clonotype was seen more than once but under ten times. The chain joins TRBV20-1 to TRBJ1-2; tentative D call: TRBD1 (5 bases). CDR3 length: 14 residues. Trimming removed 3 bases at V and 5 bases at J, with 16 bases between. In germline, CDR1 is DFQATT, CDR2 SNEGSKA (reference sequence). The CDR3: CSASDSGLPYGYTF. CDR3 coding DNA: TGCAGTGCTAGCGACAGCGGCCTCCCGTATGGCTACACCTTC.

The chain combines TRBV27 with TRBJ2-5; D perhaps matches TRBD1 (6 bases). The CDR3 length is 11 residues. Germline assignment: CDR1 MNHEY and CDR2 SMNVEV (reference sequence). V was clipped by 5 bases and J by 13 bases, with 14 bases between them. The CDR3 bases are TGTGCCAGCAGTCAGACAGGACTTCTGTACTTC. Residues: CASSQTGLLYF.

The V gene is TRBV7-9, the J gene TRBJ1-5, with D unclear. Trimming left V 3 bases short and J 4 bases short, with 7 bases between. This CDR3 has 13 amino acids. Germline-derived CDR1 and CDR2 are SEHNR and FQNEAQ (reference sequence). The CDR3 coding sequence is TGTGCCAGCAGCTTTTCGGAGAATCAGCCCCAGCATTTT. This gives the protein CASSFSENQPQHF.

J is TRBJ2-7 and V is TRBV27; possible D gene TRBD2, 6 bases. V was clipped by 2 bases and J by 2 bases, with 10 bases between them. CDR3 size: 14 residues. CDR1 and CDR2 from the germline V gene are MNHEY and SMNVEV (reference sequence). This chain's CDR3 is CASSLSWGAYEQYF. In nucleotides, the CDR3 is TGTGCCAGCAGTTTAAGCTGGGGGGCCTACGAGCAGTACTTC.

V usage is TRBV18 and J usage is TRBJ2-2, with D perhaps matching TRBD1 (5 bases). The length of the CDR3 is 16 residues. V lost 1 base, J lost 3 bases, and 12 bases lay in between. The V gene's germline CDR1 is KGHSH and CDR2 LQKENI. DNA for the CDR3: TGTGCCAGCTCACCACTAGTCACAGGAGACACCGGGGAGCTGTTTTTT. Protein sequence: CASSPLVTGDTGELFF.

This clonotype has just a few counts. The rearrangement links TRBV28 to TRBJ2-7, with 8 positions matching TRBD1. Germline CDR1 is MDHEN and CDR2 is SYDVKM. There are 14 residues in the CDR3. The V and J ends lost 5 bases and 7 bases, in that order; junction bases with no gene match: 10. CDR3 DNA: TGTGCCAGCAGTACAACAGGGGGTTGGAGTGAGCAGTACTTC. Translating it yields CASSTTGGWSEQYF. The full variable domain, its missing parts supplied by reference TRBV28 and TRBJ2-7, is DVKVTQSSRYLVKRTGEKVFLECVQDMDHENMFWYRQDPGLGLRLIYFSYDVKMKEKGDIPEGYSVSREKKERFSLILESASTNQTSMYLCASSTTGGWSEQYFGPGTRLTVT.

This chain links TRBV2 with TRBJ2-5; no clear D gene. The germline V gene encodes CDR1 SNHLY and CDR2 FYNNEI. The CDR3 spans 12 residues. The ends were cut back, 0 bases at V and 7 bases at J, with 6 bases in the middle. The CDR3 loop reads CASSEAPVTQYF. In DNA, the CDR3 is TGTGCCAGCAGTGAAGCCCCAGTGACCCAGTACTTC. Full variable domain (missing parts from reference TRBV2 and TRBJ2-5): EPEVTQTPSHQVTQMGQEVILRCVPISNHLYFYWYRQILGQKVEFLVSFYNNEISEKSEIFDDQFSVERPDGSNFTLKIRSTKLEDSAMYFCASSEAPVTQYFGPGTRLLVL.